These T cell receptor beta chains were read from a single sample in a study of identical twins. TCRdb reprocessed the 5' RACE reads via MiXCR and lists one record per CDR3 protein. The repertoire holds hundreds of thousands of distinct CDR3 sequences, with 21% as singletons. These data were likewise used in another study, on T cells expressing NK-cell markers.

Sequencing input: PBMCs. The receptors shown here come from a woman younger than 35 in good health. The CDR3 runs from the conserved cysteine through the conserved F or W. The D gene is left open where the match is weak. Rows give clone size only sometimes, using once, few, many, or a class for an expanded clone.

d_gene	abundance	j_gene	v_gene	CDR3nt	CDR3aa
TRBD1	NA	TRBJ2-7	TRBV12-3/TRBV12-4	TGTGCCAGCAGTCCTGGGACAGGGCGCGAGCAGTACTTC	CASSPGTGREQYF
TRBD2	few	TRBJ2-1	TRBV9	TGTGCCAGCAGCGTAACCAGCGGGGGAGGTAATGAGCAGTTCTTC	CASSVTSGGGNEQFF
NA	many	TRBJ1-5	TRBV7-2	TGTGCCAGCAGCTTCTTTCTCGGTGGCAATCAGCCCCAGCATTTT	CASSFFLGGNQPQHF
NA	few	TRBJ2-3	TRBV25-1	TGTGCCAGCAGTGAGGCAGGGGAGACAGATACGCAGTATTTT	CASSEAGETDTQYF
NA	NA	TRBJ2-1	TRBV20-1	TGCAGTGCCAGGGACGGCGAGCAGTTCTTC	CSARDGEQFF
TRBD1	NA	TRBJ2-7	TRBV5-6	TGTGCCAGCAGCGTGGGGACACAGGGGCGGCAGTACTTC	CASSVGTQGRQYF
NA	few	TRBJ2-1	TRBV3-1	TGTGCCAGCAGCCAAGTCTGGTATAATGAGCAGTTCTTC	CASSQVWYNEQFF
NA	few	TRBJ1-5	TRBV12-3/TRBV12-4	TGTGCCAGCAGTGGGGTGGGCAATCAGCCCCAGCATTTT	CASSGVGNQPQHF
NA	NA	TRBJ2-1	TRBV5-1	TGCGCCAGCAGCTTGGGGGAGCGCGGCAATGAGCAGTTCTTC	CASSLGERGNEQFF
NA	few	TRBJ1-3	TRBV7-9	TGTGCCAGCAGCGATAGCGGGAGCAACACCATATATTTT	CASSDSGSNTIYF
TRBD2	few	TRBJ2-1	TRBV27	TGTGCCAGCAGTTCGATAGCGGGAGGCAATGAGCAGTTCTTC	CASSSIAGGNEQFF
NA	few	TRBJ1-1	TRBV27	TGTGCCAGCAGTTTGCGGTCGGCAGTCGAAGCTTTCTTT	CASSLRSAVEAFF
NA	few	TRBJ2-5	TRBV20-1	TGCAGTGCTCTCTCCAGCAGCAGGCGGCAAGAGACCCAGTACTTC	CSALSSSRRQETQYF
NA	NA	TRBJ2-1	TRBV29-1	TGCAGCGTTGAAGATTGGGGGCCCAGGGGCCTCTCCTACAATGAGCAGTTCTTC	CSVEDWGPRGLSYNEQFF
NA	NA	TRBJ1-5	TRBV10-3	TGTGCCATCAGTGAGCCCGATAGCAATCAGCCCCAGCATTTT	CAISEPDSNQPQHF
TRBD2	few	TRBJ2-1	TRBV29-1	TGCAGCACCCCTAGCGGGAGCTCCTACAATGAGCAGTTCTTC	CSTPSGSSYNEQFF
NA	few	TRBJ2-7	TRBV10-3	TGTGCCGCGACCGGTGGGATGGTTGACGAGCAGTACTTC	CAATGGMVDEQYF
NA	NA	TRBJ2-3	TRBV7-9	TGTGCCAGCAGCTTGGAGCCTCTCTACACAGATACGCAGTATTTT	CASSLEPLYTDTQYF
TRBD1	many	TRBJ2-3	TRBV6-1	TGTGCCAGCAGCGTGACAGGGGGCGGCACAGATACGCAGTATTTT	CASSVTGGGTDTQYF
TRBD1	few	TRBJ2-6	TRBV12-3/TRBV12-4	TGTGCCAGCAGTCTCGGACAGGGCTCTGGGGCCAACGTCCTGACTTTC	CASSLGQGSGANVLTF
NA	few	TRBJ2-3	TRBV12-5	TGTGCTAGTGGTTTGGGTGGCACAGATACGCAGTATTTT	CASGLGGTDTQYF
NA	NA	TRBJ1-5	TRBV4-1	TGCGCCAGCAGCCAAGATCGGCCGGGGCAGCCCCAGCATTTT	CASSQDRPGQPQHF
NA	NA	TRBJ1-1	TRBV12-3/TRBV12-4	TGTGCCAGCAGTTTTTCAAGATTTGAAGCTTTCTTT	CASSFSRFEAFF
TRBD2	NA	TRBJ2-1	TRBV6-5	TGTGCCAGCAGTTCGACCCCCGGGACTAGCGGGGGGTGGGAGCAGTTCTTC	CASSSTPGTSGGWEQFF
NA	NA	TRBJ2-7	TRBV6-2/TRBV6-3	TGTGCCAGCAGTTACCCGGGACGAGCCTACGAGCAGTACTTC	CASSYPGRAYEQYF
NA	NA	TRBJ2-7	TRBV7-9	TGTGCCAGCAGCGGGGGGACCAACTACGAGCAGTACTTC	CASSGGTNYEQYF
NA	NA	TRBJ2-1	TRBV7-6	TGTGCCAGCAGGAGCGCCGGGAATGAGCAGTTCTTC	CASRSAGNEQFF
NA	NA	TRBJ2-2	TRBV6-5	TGTGCCAGCGGGCGCACCGGGGAGCTGTTTTTT	CASGRTGELFF
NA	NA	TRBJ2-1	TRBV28	TGTGCCAGCAGTTTGTTGGCCCTAGGGTTTGTCGATGAGCAGTTCTTC	CASSLLALGFVDEQFF
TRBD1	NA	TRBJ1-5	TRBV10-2	TGCGCCAGCAGGGAGGGGGCGGGCGGTCAGCCCCAGCATTTT	CASREGAGGQPQHF
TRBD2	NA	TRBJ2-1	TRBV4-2	TGTGCCAGCAGCCAAGCGAGCGGGGGTTTCAATGAGCAGTTCTTC	CASSQASGGFNEQFF
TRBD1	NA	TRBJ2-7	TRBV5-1	TGCGCCAGCAGCTTGGGGTCGGGACAGGGGAACGAGCAGTACTTC	CASSLGSGQGNEQYF
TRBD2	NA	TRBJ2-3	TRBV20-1	TGCAGTGCTAGAGATCTGGGACTAGCGGGGAGCAAGGCTAGCACAGATACGCAGTATTTT	CSARDLGLAGSKASTDTQYF
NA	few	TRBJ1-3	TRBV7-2	TGTGCCAGCACTAAACGGGGGTTTAAGGACACCATATATTTT	CASTKRGFKDTIYF
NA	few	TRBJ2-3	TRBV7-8	TGTGCCAGCAGCCCCAGGGGCGGTTACACAGATACGCAGTATTTT	CASSPRGGYTDTQYF
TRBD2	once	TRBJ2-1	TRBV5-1	TGCGCCAGCAGACGCGGACTAGCGGGGGGCGGTGTGATCTTCTTC	CASRRGLAGGGVIFF
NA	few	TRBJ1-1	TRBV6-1	TGTGCCAGCAAGGGGCGGGGGCTCGCTGAAGCTTTCTTT	CASKGRGLAEAFF
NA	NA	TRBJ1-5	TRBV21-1	TGTGCCAGCAGCAAGGGTCCTGGGACAGGGGACGATCAGCCCCAGCATTTT	CASSKGPGTGDDQPQHF
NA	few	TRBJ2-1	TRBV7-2	TGTGCCAGCAGCGCAAGAGGCACTAGGGCTGGCAATGAGCAGTTCTTC	CASSARGTRAGNEQFF
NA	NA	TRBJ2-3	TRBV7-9	TGTGCCAGCAGCTTAAAACGAAGCACAGATACGCAGTATTTT	CASSLKRSTDTQYF
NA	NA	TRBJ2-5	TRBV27	TGTGCCAGCAGTTTCGTACGACTAGGAAGGGAGACCCAGTACTTC	CASSFVRLGRETQYF
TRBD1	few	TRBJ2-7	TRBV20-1	TGCAGTGCTACTCCGGGACAGGGGTCCGAGCAGTACTTC	CSATPGQGSEQYF
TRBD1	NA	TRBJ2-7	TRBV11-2	TGTGCCAGCAGCCCAATCCGGGACAGCGTGTATGAGCAGTACTTC	CASSPIRDSVYEQYF
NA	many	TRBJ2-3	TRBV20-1	TGCAGTGCTAGGGTTGAGAACACAGATACGCAGTATTTT	CSARVENTDTQYF
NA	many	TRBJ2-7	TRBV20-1	TGCAGTGCTAGACTGCTGTCTTACTACGAGCAGTACTTC	CSARLLSYYEQYF
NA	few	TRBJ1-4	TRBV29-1	TGCAGCGTTGAAGTAGGAGGGCATAATGGAAAACTGTTTTTT	CSVEVGGHNGKLFF
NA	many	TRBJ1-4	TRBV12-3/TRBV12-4	TGTGCCAGCACCGGACTGCTTAATGAAAAACTGTTTTTT	CASTGLLNEKLFF
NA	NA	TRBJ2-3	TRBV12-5	TGTGCTAGTGGTTTGGTACGGGACGGGGAAACCACAGATACGCAGTATTTT	CASGLVRDGETTDTQYF
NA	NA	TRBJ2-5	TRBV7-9	TGTGCCAGCAGCTTAGCTGCGGCAGGGGAGACCCAGTACTTC	CASSLAAAGETQYF
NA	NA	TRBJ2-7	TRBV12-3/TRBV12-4	TGTGCCAGCAGTTTCAGGACGGGACCCTCCTACGAGCAGTACTTC	CASSFRTGPSYEQYF
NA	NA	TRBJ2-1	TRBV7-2	TGTGCCAGCAGCTGGCTGGGGTCGGTCTCCGGTGAGCAGTTCTTC	CASSWLGSVSGEQFF
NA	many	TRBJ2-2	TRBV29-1	TGCAGCGTTGAGTCAGGGGCCAACACCGGGGAGCTGTTTTTT	CSVESGANTGELFF
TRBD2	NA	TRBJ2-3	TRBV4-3	TGCGCCAGCAGCCAACAGCTAGCGGGAGACCGTACGCAGTATTTT	CASSQQLAGDRTQYF
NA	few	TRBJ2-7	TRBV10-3	TGTGCCATCAGTGAGTCATCGTATCAGTACTTC	CAISESSYQYF